The entry that follows covers one T cell receptor (beta chain) sequence. What it recognizes is unknown. Profiled with immunoSEQ multiplex PCR; TCRdb holds only in-frame clones, not every one. There are 45,000 to 55,000 clones in the sample; about 80% occur only once, and roughly 10% lies in the top ten. The data originate from a study of T cell responses to AZD1222 COVID-19 vaccine. About the study: Second-dose intervals of approximately 4 or approximately 12 weeks were pooled.

The CDR3 length is 17 residues. From germline, CDR1 is LNHNV and CDR2 YYDKDF (reference sequence). The V and J ends lost 0 bases and 3 bases respectively, with 18 bases between them. Study-wide points: Most donors were white British and more were female, and clonal diversity was possibly underestimated. The study sampled repertoires only after the peak T cell response.

This receptor was identified in an adult in good health. Here the sequenced sample was peripheral blood, taken on day 0 of AZD1222 vaccination. The J gene is TRBJ2-7, the V gene TRBV15, with D possibly called TRBD1 or TRBD2 (5 bases each). The CDR3 is CATSRDSVAGRFYEQYF. DNA of the CDR3: TGTGCCACCAGCAGAGATAGTGTCGCAGGGAGATTCTACGAGCAGTACTTC.